Sequencing of this T cell receptor beta chain was carried out in a study of cytomegalovirus exposure and HLA in healthy donors. The CDR3 has 15 residues. Germline V lookup: CDR1 LNHDA, CDR2 SQIVND (reference sequence). V was clipped by 3 bases and J by 2 bases; unmatched bases: 4. Profiling relied on immunoSEQ multiplex PCR, and the TCRdb table lists in-frame clones only, not all of them. The table records some 170,000 clones, 96% of them present only once. Study-wide results and limits: Researchers reported that a few CMV-associated chains were confirmed in vitro as CMV antigen-specific. TCR sequences were mostly rare, though some public TCRs occurred in many donors. The listing of 150 or so TCR beta chains classed them as cytomegalovirus-associated.

To note about this clone: The antigen is not known.

The sequence derives from a woman aged 18-29 years in good health and CMV-seronegative. V is TRBV19 and J is TRBJ1-1; 9 bases agree with TRBD1. Sequencing input: PBMCs. The CDR3 sequence: CASSMDRGPNTEAFF. CDR3 coding DNA: TGTGCCAGTAGTATGGACAGGGGACCCAACACTGAAGCTTTCTTT.